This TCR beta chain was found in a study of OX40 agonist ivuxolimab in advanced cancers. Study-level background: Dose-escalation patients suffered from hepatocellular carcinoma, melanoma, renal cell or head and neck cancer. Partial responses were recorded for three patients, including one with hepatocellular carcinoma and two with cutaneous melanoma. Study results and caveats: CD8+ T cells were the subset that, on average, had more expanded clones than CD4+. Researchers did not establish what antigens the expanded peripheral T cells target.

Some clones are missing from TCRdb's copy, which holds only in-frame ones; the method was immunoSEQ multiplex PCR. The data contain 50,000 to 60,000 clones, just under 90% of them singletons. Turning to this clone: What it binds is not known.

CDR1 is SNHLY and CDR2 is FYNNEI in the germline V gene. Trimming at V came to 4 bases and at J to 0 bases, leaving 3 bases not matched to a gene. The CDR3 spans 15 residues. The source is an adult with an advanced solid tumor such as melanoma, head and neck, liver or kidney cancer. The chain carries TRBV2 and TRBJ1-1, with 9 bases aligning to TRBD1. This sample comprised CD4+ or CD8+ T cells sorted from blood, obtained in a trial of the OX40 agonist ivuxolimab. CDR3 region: CASSVGQGMNTEAFF. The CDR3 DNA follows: TGTGCCAGCAGTGTGGGACAGGGAATGAACACTGAAGCTTTCTTT. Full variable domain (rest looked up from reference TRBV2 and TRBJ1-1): EPEVTQTPSHQVTQMGQEVILRCVPISNHLYFYWYRQILGQKVEFLVSFYNNEISEKSEIFDDQFSVERPDGSNFTLKIRSTKLEDSAMYFCASSVGQGMNTEAFFGQGTRLTVV.